This T cell receptor beta chain derives from a study of blood T cell repertoires in COVID-19. At the level of the study: Some COVID-19 samples were acute and others convalescent; all came from the United States, Italy and Spain. From T cells, B-cell-depleted T cells, or PBMCs came the material, which was cDNA or gDNA.

Per the original methods: Cell counts per sample came from amplifying reference gene primers. Only in-frame clones appear in the TCRdb table, and some are missing; sequencing was by immunoSEQ multiplex PCR. Clone size and V and J calls were adopted from that table, with D and trimming inferred from the DNA. Found here are about 190,000 clones, 75% to 80% of them singletons; the top ten hold about 26%. Sequenced material: peripheral blood. The receptor comes from a woman in her 70s with acute or convalescent COVID-19.

CDR3 residues: CASSEGVGWNGPNEQFF. Here the CDR3 DNA reads TGTGCCAGCAGTGAAGGGGTGGGCTGGAATGGGCCCAATGAGCAGTTCTTC. The V and J genes are TRBV2 and TRBJ2-1; D is ambiguous. The V gene's germline CDR1 is SNHLY and CDR2 FYNNEI. Trimming pared 1 base from V and 6 bases from J, leaving 19 bases between. The CDR3 is made up of 17 amino acids.